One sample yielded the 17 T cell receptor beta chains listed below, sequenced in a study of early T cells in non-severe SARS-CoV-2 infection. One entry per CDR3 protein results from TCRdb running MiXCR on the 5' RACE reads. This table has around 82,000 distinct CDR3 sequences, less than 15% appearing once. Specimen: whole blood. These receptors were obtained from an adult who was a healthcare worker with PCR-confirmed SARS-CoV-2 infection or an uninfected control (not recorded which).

In DNA, the CDR3 is TGTGCCAGCAGCCCCGCCTCTAGTTCACATGAGCAGTTCTTC. Translated, it gives CASSPASSSHEQFF. The rearrangement links TRBV7-9 to TRBJ2-1; no clear D gene. Trimming took 5 bases from V and 8 from J, leaving 16 bases between them. The germline V gene encodes CDR1 SEHNR and CDR2 FQNEAQ (reference sequence). The CDR3 extends over 14 amino acids.

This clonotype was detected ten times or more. DNA for the CDR3: TGTGCCACCAGTCCTAGGACTAGCGGGAGGGAGACCCAGTACTTC. Amino acid sequence: CATSPRTSGRETQYF. The J gene is TRBJ2-5, the V gene TRBV24-1, with TRBD2 matching over 14 bases. This CDR3 has 15 amino acids. Germline V gives CDR1 KGHDR, CDR2 SFDVKD. The V segment lost 6 bases and the J segment 5 bases; nucleotides outside the gene matches: 4.

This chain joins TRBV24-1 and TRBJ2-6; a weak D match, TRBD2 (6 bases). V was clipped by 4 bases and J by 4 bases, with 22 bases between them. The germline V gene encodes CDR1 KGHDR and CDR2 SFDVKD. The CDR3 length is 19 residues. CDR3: CATSDTSNSGATGANVLTF. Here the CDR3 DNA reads TGTGCCACCAGTGACACCTCGAATAGCGGTGCGACGGGGGCCAACGTCCTGACTTTC.

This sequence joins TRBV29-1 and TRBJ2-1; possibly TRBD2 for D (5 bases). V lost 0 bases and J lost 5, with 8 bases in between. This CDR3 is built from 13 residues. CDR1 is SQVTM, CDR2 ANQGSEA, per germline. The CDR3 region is CSVEDPRDNEQFF. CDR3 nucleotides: TGCAGCGTTGAAGATCCGCGGGACAATGAGCAGTTCTTC.

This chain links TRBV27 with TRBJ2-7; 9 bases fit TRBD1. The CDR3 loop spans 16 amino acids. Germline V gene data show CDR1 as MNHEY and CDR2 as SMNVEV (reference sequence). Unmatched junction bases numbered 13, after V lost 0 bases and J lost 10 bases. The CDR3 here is CASSLSIRTGALEQYF. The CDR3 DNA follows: TGTGCCAGCAGTTTATCGATTCGGACAGGGGCCTTGGAACAGTACTTC.

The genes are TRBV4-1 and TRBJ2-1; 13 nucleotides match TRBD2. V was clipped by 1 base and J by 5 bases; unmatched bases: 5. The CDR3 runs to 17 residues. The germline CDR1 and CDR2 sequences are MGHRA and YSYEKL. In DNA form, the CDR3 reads TGCGCCAGCAGCCAAGCGTCGGGACTAGCGGGACACAATGAGCAGTTCTTC. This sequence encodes CASSQASGLAGHNEQFF.

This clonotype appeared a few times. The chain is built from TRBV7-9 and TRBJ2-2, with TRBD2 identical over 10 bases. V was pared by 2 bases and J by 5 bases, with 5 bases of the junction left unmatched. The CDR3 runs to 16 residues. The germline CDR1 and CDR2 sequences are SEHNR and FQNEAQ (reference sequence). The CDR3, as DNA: TGTGCCAGCAGCTTAACAGCGGGAGGGCCGACCGGGGAGCTGTTTTTT. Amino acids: CASSLTAGGPTGELFF.

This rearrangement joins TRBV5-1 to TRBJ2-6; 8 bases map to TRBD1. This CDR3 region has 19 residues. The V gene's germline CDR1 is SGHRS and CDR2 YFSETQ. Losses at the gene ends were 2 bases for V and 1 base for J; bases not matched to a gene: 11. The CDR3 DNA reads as TGCGCCAGCAGCTTCTACTCGACAGGGGAAGAATCTGGGGCCAACGTCCTGACTTTC. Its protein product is CASSFYSTGEESGANVLTF.

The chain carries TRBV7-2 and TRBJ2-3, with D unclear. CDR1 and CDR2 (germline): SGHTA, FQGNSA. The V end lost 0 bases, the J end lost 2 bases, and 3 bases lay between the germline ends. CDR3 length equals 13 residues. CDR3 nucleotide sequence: TGTGCCAGCAGCTTAGCCTTCACAGATACGCAGTATTTT. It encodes CASSLAFTDTQYF.

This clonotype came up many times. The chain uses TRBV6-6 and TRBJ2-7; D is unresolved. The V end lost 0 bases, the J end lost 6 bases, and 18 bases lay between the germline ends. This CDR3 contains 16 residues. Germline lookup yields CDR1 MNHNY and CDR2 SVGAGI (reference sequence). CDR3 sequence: CASSYSPRRQGSEQYF. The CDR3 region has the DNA TGTGCCAGCAGTTACTCGCCCCGCCGGCAAGGCTCCGAGCAGTACTTC.

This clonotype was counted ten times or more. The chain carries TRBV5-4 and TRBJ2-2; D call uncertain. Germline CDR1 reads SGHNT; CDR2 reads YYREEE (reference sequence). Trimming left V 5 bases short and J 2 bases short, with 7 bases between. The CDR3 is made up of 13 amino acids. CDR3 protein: CASRGRNTGELFF. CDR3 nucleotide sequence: TGTGCCAGCAGGGGCCGTAACACCGGGGAGCTGTTTTTT. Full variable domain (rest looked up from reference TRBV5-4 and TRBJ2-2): ETGVTQSPTHLIKTRGQQVTLRCSSQSGHNTVSWYQQALGQGPQFIFQYYREEENGRGNFPPRFSGLQFPNYSSELNVNALELDDSALYLCASRGRNTGELFFGEGSRLTVL.

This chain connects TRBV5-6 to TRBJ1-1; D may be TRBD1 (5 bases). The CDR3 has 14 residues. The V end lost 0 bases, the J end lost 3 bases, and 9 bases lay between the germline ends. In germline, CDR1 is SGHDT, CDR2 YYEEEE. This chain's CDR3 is CASSLEGRHTEAFF. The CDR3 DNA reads TGTGCCAGCAGCTTGGAGGGGAGACACACTGAAGCTTTCTTT.

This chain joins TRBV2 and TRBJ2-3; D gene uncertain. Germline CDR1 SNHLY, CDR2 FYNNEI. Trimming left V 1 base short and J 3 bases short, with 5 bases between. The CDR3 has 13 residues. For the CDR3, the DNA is TGTGCCAGCAGTGAAGAAGGAACAGATACGCAGTATTTT. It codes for CASSEEGTDTQYF.

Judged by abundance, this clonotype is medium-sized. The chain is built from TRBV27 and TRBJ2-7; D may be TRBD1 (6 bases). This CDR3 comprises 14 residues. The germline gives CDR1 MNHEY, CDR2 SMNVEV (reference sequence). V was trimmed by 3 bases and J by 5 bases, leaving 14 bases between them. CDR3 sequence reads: CASSFQGKYDEQYF. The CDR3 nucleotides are TGTGCCAGCAGTTTCCAGGGGAAGTATGACGAGCAGTACTTC.

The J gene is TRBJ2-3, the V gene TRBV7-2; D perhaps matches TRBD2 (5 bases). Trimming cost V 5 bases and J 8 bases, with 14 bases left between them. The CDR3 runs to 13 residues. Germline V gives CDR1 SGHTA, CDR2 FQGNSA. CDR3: CASSPQTRATQYF. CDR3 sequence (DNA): TGTGCCAGCAGCCCACAAACTAGGGCTACGCAGTATTTT.

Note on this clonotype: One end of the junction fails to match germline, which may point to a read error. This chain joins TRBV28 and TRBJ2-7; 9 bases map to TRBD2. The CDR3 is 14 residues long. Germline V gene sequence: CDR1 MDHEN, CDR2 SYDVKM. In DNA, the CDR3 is TGTACCAGCAGTTTCGGCGGGAGGGCCGCCGAGCAGTACTTC. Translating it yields CTSSFGGRAAEQYF.

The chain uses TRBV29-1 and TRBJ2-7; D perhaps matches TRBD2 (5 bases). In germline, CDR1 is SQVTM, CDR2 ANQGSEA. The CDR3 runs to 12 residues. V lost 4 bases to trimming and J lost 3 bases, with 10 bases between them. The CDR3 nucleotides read TGCAGCGTTGGGCCTGACTACTACGAGCAGTACTTC. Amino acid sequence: CSVGPDYYEQYF.